This record looks at one TCR beta chain sequence and its context. CDR3 length equals 13 residues. The V end lost 8 bases, the J end lost 4 bases, and 12 bases lay between the germline ends. The germline V gene encodes CDR1 SGHTA and CDR2 FQGNSA. The data were taken from a study of blood T cell repertoires in COVID-19. Sequencing used immunoSEQ multiplex PCR; TCRdb keeps in-frame clones, though not all of them. The sample lists over 200,000 clones, roughly 80% seen once, with approximately 1.8% in the top ten. The cohort comprised adults aged about 18 to 100 years residing in under 25 US areas. The study assigned cohorts using participant-reported clinical history.

The receptor was derived from a man between 60 and 75 years old who had recovered from COVID-19. The rearrangement links TRBV7-2 to TRBJ1-5, with D possibly TRBD1 on 6 matching bases. Sequenced input: PBMCs or T cells enriched from blood (not recorded which). In DNA, the CDR3 is TGTGCCAGCCGACTAACAGGGAATCAGCCCCAGCATTTT. It encodes CASRLTGNQPQHF.